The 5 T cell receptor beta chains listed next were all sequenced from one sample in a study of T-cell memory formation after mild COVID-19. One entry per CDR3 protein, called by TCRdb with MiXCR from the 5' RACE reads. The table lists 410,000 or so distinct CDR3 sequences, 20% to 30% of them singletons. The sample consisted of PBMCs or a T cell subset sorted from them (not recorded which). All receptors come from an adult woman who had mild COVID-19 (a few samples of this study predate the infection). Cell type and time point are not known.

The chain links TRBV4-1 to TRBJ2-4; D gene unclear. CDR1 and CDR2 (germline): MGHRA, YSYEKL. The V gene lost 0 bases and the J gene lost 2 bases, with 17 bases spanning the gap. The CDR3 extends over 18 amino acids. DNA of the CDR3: TGCGCCAGCAGCCAAGATTATCGGGCAGCCAAGTCCAAAAACATTCAGTACTTC. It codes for CASSQDYRAAKSKNIQYF.

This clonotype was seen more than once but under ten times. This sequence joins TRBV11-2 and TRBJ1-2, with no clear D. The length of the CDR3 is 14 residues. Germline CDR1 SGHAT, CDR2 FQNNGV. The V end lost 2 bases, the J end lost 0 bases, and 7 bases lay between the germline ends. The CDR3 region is CASSLHGANYGYTF. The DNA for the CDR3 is TGTGCCAGCAGCTTACACGGGGCTAACTATGGCTACACCTTC. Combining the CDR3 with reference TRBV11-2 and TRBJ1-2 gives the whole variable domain EAGVAQSPRYKIIEKRQSVAFWCNPISGHATLYWYQQILGQGPKLLIQFQNNGVVDDSQLPKDRFSAERLKGVDSTLKIQPAKLEDSAVYLCASSLHGANYGYTFGSGTRLTVV.

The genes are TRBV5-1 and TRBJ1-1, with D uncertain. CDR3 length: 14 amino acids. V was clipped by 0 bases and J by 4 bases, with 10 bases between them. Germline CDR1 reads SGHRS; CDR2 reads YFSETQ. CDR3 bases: TGCGCCAGCAGCTTGGAGGGAGGGTTCACTGAAGCTTTCTTT. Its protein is CASSLEGGFTEAFF.

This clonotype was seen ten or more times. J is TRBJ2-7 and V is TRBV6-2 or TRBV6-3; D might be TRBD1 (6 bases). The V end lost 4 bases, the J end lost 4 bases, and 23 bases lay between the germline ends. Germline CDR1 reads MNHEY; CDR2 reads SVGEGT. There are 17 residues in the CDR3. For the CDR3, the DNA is TGTGCCAGCAGTTCCCAATCCCCCGACGGACAGACATACGAGCAGTACTTC. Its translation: CASSSQSPDGQTYEQYF.

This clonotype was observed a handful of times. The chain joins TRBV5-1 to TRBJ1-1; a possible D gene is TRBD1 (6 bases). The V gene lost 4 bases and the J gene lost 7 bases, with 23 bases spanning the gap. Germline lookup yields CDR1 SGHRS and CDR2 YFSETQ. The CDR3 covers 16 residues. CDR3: CASSPDPRPGVGEAFF. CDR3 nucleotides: TGCGCCAGCAGCCCCGATCCCCGGCCAGGGGTGGGTGAAGCTTTCTTT.